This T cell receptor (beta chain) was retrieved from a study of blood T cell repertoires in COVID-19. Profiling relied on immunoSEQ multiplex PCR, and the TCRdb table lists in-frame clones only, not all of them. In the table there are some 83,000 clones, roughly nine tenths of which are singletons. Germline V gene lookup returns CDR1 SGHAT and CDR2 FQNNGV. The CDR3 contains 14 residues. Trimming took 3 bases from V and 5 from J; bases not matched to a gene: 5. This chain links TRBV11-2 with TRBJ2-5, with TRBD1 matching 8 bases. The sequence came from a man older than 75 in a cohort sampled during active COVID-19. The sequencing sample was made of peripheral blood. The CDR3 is CASSLGQAFETQYF. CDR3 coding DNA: TGTGCCAGCAGCTTGGGACAGGCCTTCGAGACCCAGTACTTC.